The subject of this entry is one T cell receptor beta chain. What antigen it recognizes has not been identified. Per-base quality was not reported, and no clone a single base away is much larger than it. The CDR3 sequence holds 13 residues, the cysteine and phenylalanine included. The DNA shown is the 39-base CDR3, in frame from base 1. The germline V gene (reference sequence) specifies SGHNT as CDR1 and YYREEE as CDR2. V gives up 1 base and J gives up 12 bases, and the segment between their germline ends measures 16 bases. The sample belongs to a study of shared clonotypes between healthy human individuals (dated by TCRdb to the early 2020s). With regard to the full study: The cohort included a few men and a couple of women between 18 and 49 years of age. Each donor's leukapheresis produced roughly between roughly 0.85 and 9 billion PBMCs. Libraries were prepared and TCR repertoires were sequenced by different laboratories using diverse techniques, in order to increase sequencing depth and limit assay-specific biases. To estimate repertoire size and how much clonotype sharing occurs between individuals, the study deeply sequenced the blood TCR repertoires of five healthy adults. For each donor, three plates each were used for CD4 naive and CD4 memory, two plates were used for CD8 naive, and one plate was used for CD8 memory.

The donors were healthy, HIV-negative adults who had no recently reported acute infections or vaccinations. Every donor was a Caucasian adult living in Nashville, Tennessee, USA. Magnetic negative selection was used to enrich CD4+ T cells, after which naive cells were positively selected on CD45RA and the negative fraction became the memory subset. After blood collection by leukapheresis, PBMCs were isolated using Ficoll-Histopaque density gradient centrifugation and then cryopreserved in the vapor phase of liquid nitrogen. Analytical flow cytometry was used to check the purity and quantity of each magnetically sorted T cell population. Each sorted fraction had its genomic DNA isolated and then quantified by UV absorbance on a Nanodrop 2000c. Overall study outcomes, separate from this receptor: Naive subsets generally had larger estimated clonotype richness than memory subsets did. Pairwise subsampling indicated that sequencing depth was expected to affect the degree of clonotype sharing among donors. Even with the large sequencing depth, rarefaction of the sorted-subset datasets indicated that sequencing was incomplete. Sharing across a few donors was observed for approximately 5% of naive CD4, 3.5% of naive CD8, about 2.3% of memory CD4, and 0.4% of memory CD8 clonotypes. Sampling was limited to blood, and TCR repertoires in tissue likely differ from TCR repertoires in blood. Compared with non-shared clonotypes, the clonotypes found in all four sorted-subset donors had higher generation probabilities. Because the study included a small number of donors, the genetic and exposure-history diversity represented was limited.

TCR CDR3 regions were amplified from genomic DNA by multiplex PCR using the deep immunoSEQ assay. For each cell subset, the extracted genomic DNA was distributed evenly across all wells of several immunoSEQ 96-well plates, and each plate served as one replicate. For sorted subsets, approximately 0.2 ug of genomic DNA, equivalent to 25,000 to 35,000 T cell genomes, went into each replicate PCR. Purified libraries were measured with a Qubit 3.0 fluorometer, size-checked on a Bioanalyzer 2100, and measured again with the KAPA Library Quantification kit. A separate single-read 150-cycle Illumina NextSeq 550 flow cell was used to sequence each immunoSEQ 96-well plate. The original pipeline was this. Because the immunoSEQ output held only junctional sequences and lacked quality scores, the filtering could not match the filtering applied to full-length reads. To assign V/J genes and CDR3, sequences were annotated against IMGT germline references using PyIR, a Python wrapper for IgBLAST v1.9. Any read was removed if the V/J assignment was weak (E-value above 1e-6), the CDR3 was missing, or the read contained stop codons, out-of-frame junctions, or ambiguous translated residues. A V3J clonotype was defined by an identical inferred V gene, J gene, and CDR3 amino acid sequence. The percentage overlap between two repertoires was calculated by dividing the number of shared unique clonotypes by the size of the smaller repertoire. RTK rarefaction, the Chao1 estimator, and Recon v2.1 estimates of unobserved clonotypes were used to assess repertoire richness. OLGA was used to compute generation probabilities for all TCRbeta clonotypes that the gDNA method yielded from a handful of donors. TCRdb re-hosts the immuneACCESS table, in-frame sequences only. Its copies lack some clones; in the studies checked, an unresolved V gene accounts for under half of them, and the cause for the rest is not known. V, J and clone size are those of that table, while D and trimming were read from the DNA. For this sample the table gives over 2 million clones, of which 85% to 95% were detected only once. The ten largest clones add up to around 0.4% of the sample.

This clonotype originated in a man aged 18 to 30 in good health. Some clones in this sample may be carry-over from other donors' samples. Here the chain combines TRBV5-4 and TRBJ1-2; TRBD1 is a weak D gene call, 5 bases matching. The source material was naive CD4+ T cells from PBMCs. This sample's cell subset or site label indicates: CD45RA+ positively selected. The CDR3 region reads CASSLKSGPDDTF. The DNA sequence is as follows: TGTGCCAGCAGCTTGAAGTCGGGACCCGACGACACCTTC.